Listed below are T cell receptor beta chains from one sample, sequenced in a study of breast tumors, draining lymph nodes, adjacent tissues. Each CDR3 protein is one row after TCRdb ran MiXCR on the multiplex PCR reads. The sample includes under 300,000 distinct CDR3 sequences, around 34% of them seen just once. Material for sequencing was axillary lymph node tissue. The origin of the receptors is a female donor with breast cancer. Some clones in this sample may be carry-over from other donors' samples. CDR3s include the opening cysteine and the closing phenylalanine or tryptophan. D genes are given only for firm matches. Not all rows give a size; the values are once, few, many and, for expanded clones, a class.

>TRBJ2-1|TRBD1|TRBV10-2|many
CASKGTGGVSHNEQFF
TGCGCCAGCAAAGGGACAGGGGGCGTAAGTCACAATGAGCAGTTCTTC
>TRBJ1-3|.|TRBV9|many
CASSEEGSSGNTIYF
TGTGCCAGCAGTGAGGAGGGAAGCTCTGGAAACACCATATATTTT
>TRBJ2-7|.|TRBV7-3|.
CASRYGATYEQYF
TGTGCCAGCAGATACGGGGCTACCTACGAGCAGTACTTC
>TRBJ2-5|TRBD2|TRBV14|many
CASSRPSGSETQYF
TGTGCCAGCAGCCGCCCTAGCGGGTCGGAGACCCAGTACTTC
>TRBJ2-5|.|TRBV2|.
CASRVSAQETQYF
TGTGCCAGCAGGGTGTCAGCCCAAGAGACCCAGTACTTC
>TRBJ2-3|.|TRBV6-5|.
CASSHRAGDTQYF
TGTGCCAGCAGTCACCGGGCCGGAGATACGCAGTATTTT
>TRBJ2-2|TRBD2|TRBV6-5|many
CASRLAGANTGELFF
TGTGCCAGCAGGCTAGCGGGGGCGAACACCGGGGAGCTGTTTTTT
>TRBJ2-7|TRBD1|TRBV9|many
CASSPTGVEQYF
TGTGCCAGCAGCCCGACAGGGGTCGAGCAGTACTTC
>TRBJ1-4|.|TRBV18|many
CASSPIQSDEKLFF
TGTGCCAGCTCACCCATACAGTCGGACGAAAAACTGTTTTTT
>TRBJ1-6|TRBD1|TRBV6-5|.
CASSYSGHRGRSSYNSPLHF
TGTGCCAGCAGTTACTCGGGTCACAGGGGCCGTAGCTCCTATAATTCACCCCTCCACTTT